These T cell receptor beta chains were read from a single sample in a study of shared clonotypes between healthy human individuals. Generated by immunoSEQ multiplex PCR, the TCRdb table keeps only in-frame clones and is missing some. Altogether about 550,000 clones are present, about 95% being singletons, with the ten largest covering 0.11%. Sequencing input: naive CD8+ T cells sorted from blood. These receptors were obtained from a woman aged 30 to 39 in good health. Each CDR3 is given with its conserved first and last residue. A D gene is named only where the DNA matches it firmly. Only part of the rows carry a size: once, few, many, or a class if the clone is expanded.

>TRBV5-6|-|-|TRBJ2-7
TGTGCCAGCAGTAGGGATCCCCACGAGCAGTACTTC
CASSRDPHEQYF
>TRBV9|-|-|TRBJ2-2
TGTGCCAGCAGCCCTAATGGAGGGGAGCTGTTTTTT
CASSPNGGELFF
>TRBV5-1|-|-|TRBJ2-7
TGCGCCAGCAGGCCCCGACCCTACGAGCAGTACTTC
CASRPRPYEQYF
>TRBV19|-|TRBD2|TRBJ2-1
TGTGCCAGTAGGCTAGCGGGCTCCTACAATGAGCAGTTCTTC
CASRLAGSYNEQFF
>TRBV7-3|once|-|TRBJ1-5
TGTGCCAGCAGCTCAACTGGACAGAACCCGAATCAGCCCCAGCATTTT
CASSSTGQNPNQPQHF
>TRBV9|few|-|TRBJ1-4
TGTGCCAGCAGCGCCGGGCGAAATGAAAAACTGTTTTTT
CASSAGRNEKLFF
>TRBV7-9|-|-|TRBJ2-7
TGTGCCAGCAGCAAAATGGGCGGCGAGCAGTACTTC
CASSKMGGEQYF
>TRBV27|-|-|TRBJ2-7
TGTGCCAGCAGAGGTGTCTTCGAGCAGTACTTC
CASRGVFEQYF
>TRBV10-3|-|TRBD1|TRBJ2-1
TGTGCCATCAGTGATACCGGGACAGGTATTCCCGTAGAGCAGTTCTTC
CAISDTGTGIPVEQFF
>TRBV7-6|once|-|TRBJ1-5
TGTGCCAGCAGCTTATATAAGGGGAATCAGCCCCAGCATTTT
CASSLYKGNQPQHF
>TRBV30|-|-|TRBJ1-5
TGTGCCTGGAGTGGAGGGTCGGGGGCCCAGCCCCAGCATTTT
CAWSGGSGAQPQHF
>TRBV4-1|-|-|TRBJ2-6
TGCGCCAGCAGCCAAGAAGCAGGGCTTGGTGGGGCCAACGTCCTGACTTTC
CASSQEAGLGGANVLTF
>TRBV13|few|-|TRBJ1-2
TGTGCCAGCAGCTTACAGGGGAACTATGGCTACACCTTC
CASSLQGNYGYTF
>TRBV27|-|-|TRBJ2-7
TGTGCCAGCAGTTTATCGTTGGGGGTAAAAACCTACGAGCAGTACTTC
CASSLSLGVKTYEQYF
>TRBV19|-|TRBD2|TRBJ2-7
TGTGCCAGTAGTCCCCACACTAGCGGGACTTTCGACGAGCAGTACTTC
CASSPHTSGTFDEQYF
>TRBV28|-|-|TRBJ1-5
TGTGCCAGCAGTTTATTTAGGATGGGCAATCAGCCCCAGCATTTT
CASSLFRMGNQPQHF
>TRBV28|-|-|TRBJ2-7
TGTGCCAGCAGTTTTAATGACGAGCAGTACTTC
CASSFNDEQYF
>TRBV10-3|-|TRBD1|TRBJ2-4
TGTGCCATCAGTGATCCCGGACAGGTAGCCAAAAACATTCAGTACTTC
CAISDPGQVAKNIQYF
>TRBV7-2|-|-|TRBJ2-3
TGTGCCAGCAGCTCCCGGGTTCTAGTCCCTTCAGATACGCAGTATTTT
CASSSRVLVPSDTQYF
>TRBV2|-|TRBD1|TRBJ1-2
TGTGCCAGCAGAGGGACAGGGGCTGGCTACACCTTC
CASRGTGAGYTF
>TRBV9|once|-|TRBJ2-7
TGTGCCAGCGGCAGCTCCTACGAGCAGTACTTC
CASGSSYEQYF
>TRBV7-8|-|-|TRBJ1-4
TGTGCCAGCAGCTTAGTGGGGAGAAGTTTTTCAGAGGAAAAACTGTTTTTT
CASSLVGRSFSEEKLFF
>TRBV28|-|-|TRBJ2-7
TGTGCCAGCAGCTCGAGCGGAGGATACGAGCAGTACTTC
CASSSSGGYEQYF
>TRBV18|-|-|TRBJ2-2
TGTGCCAGCCCCCGGTCCCAGGACGACTCGAACACCGGGGAGCTGTTTTTT
CASPRSQDDSNTGELFF
>TRBV10-3|-|TRBD1|TRBJ1-2
TGTGCCATCAGAGGACAGGGTGGCGACTATGGCTACACCTTC
CAIRGQGGDYGYTF
>TRBV13|-|TRBD2|TRBJ2-1
TGTGCCAGCAGCTTCCGAGAAGCGGGACTTTACAATGAGCAGTTCTTC
CASSFREAGLYNEQFF
>TRBV5-1|-|-|TRBJ2-3
TGCGCCAGCAGCTTGGACGTCTCCTTCACAGATACGCAGTATTTT
CASSLDVSFTDTQYF